Each of the 16 T cell receptor beta chains below was sequenced from the same sample in a study of blood T cell repertoires in COVID-19. TCRdb keeps only in-frame clones here, not all; method: immunoSEQ multiplex PCR. This repertoire shows roughly 40,000 clones, roughly 81% found once; its top ten account for roughly an eighth. The sequenced material came from peripheral blood. These receptor sequences come from a woman aged 65 to 85 in a cohort sampled during active COVID-19.

The chain uses TRBV28 and TRBJ2-1; 8 positions match TRBD2. CDR3 length: 15 amino acids. The trim removed 7 bases at V and 8 bases at J, leaving 13 bases unmatched. Germline CDR1 MDHEN, CDR2 SYDVKM. The chain's CDR3 is CASMPGLDNFDEQFF. The CDR3 bases are TGTGCCAGCATGCCGGGACTAGATAATTTCGATGAGCAGTTCTTC.

The rearrangement links TRBV9 to TRBJ2-7; a possible D gene is TRBD2 (6 bases). CDR3 size: 15 residues. Germline CDR1 is SGDLS and CDR2 is YYNGEE. The V and J ends lost 4 bases and 0 bases respectively, with 14 bases between them. CDR3 DNA: TGTGCCAGCAGCCCCCGGAGTAGCGGCTCCTACGAGCAGTACTTC. Translated, it gives CASSPRSSGSYEQYF. Variable domain in full (rest from reference TRBV9 and TRBJ2-7): DSGVTQTPKHLITATGQRVTLRCSPRSGDLSVYWYQQSLDQGLQFLIQYYNGEERAKGNILERFSAQQFPDLHSELNLSSLELGDSALYFCASSPRSSGSYEQYFGPGTRLTVT.

V is TRBV11-2 and J is TRBJ2-1; D uncertain. Trimming removed 5 bases from V and 0 bases from J, with 11 bases in between. The CDR3 loop spans 15 amino acids. Germline CDR1 and CDR2: SGHAT and FQNNGV. In DNA form, the CDR3 reads TGTGCCAGCAGCCAGGCGTCAGGCTCCTACAATGAGCAGTTCTTC. Protein product: CASSQASGSYNEQFF.

This clone was recorded only once. This CDR3 is CAIGDREGGYTF. The CDR3 DNA follows: TGTGCCATCGGGGACAGGGAGGGTGGCTACACCTTC. The J gene is TRBJ1-2, the V gene TRBV10-3; 9 bases are a match to TRBD1. The CDR3 contains 12 residues. Germline CDR1 ENHRY, CDR2 SYGVKD. Unmatched junction bases numbered 5, after V lost 8 bases and J lost 7 bases.

This clone was recorded a few times. The rearrangement links TRBV7-2 to TRBJ1-2, with D perhaps TRBD1 (5 bases). The CDR3 totals 13 residues. CDR1 SGHTA and CDR2 FQGNSA come from the germline V gene. V was clipped by 3 bases and J by 8 bases, with 13 bases between them. The CDR3 nucleotides read TGTGCCAGCAGCTTGTATACCGGGGGAGGCTACACCTTC. Residues: CASSLYTGGGYTF.

The chain has TRBV6-2 or TRBV6-3 and TRBJ1-5; D is uncertain. The CDR3 loop spans 14 amino acids. With 2 bases removed from V and 0 bases from J, the gap between germline ends came to 5 bases. Germline V lookup: CDR1 MNHEY, CDR2 SVGEGT. CDR3 residues: CASSYSISNQPQHF. CDR3 nucleotide sequence: TGTGCCAGCAGTTACAGCATTAGCAATCAGCCCCAGCATTTT.

This clone was seen repeatedly, ten times or more. This chain connects TRBV7-2 to TRBJ1-2; D call uncertain. Germline CDR1 and CDR2: SGHTA and FQGNSA. Trimming pared 2 bases from V and 4 bases from J, leaving 11 bases between. CDR3 length: 14 amino acids. The CDR3 region has the DNA TGTGCCAGCAGCTTACTTTCAGGCGCCTATGGCTACACCTTC. Translating gives CASSLLSGAYGYTF.

This clone was recorded only once. The chain recombines TRBV30 with TRBJ2-7; tentative D call: TRBD1 (6 bases). CDR1 and CDR2 from the germline V gene are GTSNPN and SVGIG (reference sequence). CDR3 length: 13 amino acids. The CDR3 DNA reads as TGTGCTATGATGAGGGACACTTTGGGCGAGCAGTACTTC. Translating it yields CAMMRDTLGEQYF.

The chain is built from TRBV7-2 and TRBJ2-1, with TRBD1 matching over 8 bases. The CDR3 is 14 residues long. V lost 4 bases and J lost 5; bases outside the gene matches: 4. Germline CDR1 and CDR2: SGHTA and FQGNSA. The CDR3 sequence is CASSSGTGNNEQFF. The CDR3 coding sequence is TGTGCCAGCAGCTCCGGGACAGGTAACAATGAGCAGTTCTTC.

This chain joins TRBV28 and TRBJ2-3; no definite D call. The CDR3 covers 13 residues. V was clipped by 4 bases and J by 5 bases, with 10 bases between them. The germline CDR1 and CDR2 sequences are MDHEN and SYDVKM. The CDR3 region is CASSSTRRDTQYF. The CDR3 DNA is TGTGCCAGCAGTTCCACAAGGAGAGATACGCAGTATTTT. Based on the CDR3 plus reference TRBV28 and TRBJ2-3, the full variable domain is DVKVTQSSRYLVKRTGEKVFLECVQDMDHENMFWYRQDPGLGLRLIYFSYDVKMKEKGDIPEGYSVSREKKERFSLILESASTNQTSMYLCASSSTRRDTQYFGPGTRLTVL.

The chain combines TRBV29-1 with TRBJ2-7; D is possibly TRBD1 (6 bases). CDR1 is SQVTM and CDR2 is ANQGSEA in the germline V gene. The CDR3 is made up of 11 amino acids. The V and J ends lost 6 bases and 3 bases respectively, with 9 bases between them. CDR3 amino acids: CSVGTYYEQYF. In nucleotides, the CDR3 is TGCAGCGTAGGGACATACTACGAGCAGTACTTC.

The rearrangement joins TRBV19 to TRBJ1-5, with D possibly being TRBD1 (5 bases). V lost 7 bases, J lost 7 bases, and 14 bases lay in between. Germline CDR1 is LNHDA and CDR2 is SQIVND (reference sequence). The CDR3 totals 13 residues. The CDR3 bases are TGTGCCAGTAACCAGGGCGTTTGGCAGCCCCAGCATTTT. It specifies CASNQGVWQPQHF.

V is TRBV13 and J is TRBJ2-7, with 15 bases that match TRBD2. The V segment lost 2 bases and the J segment 1 base; nucleotides outside the gene matches: 9. Germline V CDR1 and CDR2: PRHDT, FYEKMQ (reference sequence). The CDR3 length is 19 residues. CDR3 DNA sequence: TGTGCCAGCAGCTTATTCCCGGGACTAGCGGGAGGCCTTTCCTACGAGCAGTACTTC. Protein product: CASSLFPGLAGGLSYEQYF.

This clone was recorded once. V usage is TRBV5-5 and J usage is TRBJ2-3; 10 bases are shared with TRBD2. The germline V gene encodes CDR1 SGHKS and CDR2 YYEKEE (reference sequence). The CDR3 contains 17 residues. The V gene end was trimmed by 0 bases and the J gene end by 7 bases; junction bases not matched to a gene: 11. The CDR3 loop reads CASSLAWLAGVLNTQYF. The CDR3 DNA sequence: TGTGCCAGCAGCTTGGCCTGGCTAGCGGGAGTTTTGAATACGCAGTATTTT.

The chain carries TRBV20-1 and TRBJ2-5; a possible D gene is TRBD1 (5 bases). Deletions cut 3 bases from V and 4 bases from J, with 15 bases between. Germline V lookup: CDR1 DFQATT, CDR2 SNEGSKA (reference sequence). The CDR3 has 14 amino acids. CDR3 coding DNA: TGCAGTGCTAGTAGGTTGCAGGGCACAGAGACCCAGTACTTC. This encodes CSASRLQGTETQYF.

The genes are TRBV21-1 and TRBJ2-7; the D call in the table, TRBD1, was not verified against the DNA. TRBV21-1 is annotated as a pseudogene. The CDR3 is made up of 14 amino acids. CDR3 sequence: CASRGDRGPYEQYF. CDR3 DNA: TGTGCCAGCAGAGGTGACAGGGGTCCCTACGAGCAGTACTTC.